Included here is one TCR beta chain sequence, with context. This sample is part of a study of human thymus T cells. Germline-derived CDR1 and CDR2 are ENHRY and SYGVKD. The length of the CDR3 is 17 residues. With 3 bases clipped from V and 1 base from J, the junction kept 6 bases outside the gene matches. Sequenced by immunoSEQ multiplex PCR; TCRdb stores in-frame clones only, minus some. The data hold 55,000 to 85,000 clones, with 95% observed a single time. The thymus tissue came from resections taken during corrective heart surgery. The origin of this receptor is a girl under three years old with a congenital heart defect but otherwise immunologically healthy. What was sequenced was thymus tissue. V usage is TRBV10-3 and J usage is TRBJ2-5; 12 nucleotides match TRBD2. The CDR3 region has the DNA TGTGCCATCAGTGACCTAGGGACTAGCGGGCTCCAAGAGACCCAGTACTTC. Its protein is CAISDLGTSGLQETQYF.